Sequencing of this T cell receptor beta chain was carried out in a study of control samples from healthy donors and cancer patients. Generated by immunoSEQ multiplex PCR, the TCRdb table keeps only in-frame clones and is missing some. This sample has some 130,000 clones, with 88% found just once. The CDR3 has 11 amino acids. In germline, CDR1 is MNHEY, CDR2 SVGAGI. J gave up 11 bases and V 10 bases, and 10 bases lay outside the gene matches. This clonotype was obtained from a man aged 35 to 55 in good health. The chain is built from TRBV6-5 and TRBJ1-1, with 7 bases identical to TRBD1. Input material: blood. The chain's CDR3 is CATTTGGQAFF. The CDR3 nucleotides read TGTGCCACCACGACGGGGGGACAGGCTTTCTTT.